The clone carrying this TCR beta chain appeared a few times. What it recognizes is unknown. The entry originates in a study of T-cell memory formation after mild COVID-19. Whole-study findings and limits: Researchers could not confirm that second-wave clones peaking on day 37 targeted SARS-CoV-2. Several responding clones turned up in pre-infection memory, indicating that cross-reactive memory may have taken part. Clones contracting across day 15 to 85 had a balanced CD4/CD8 profile; later expanding clones leaned CD4+.

V shed 8 bases and J shed 2 bases, with 15 bases lying between them. This CDR3 is 14 amino acids long. The germline CDR1 and CDR2 sequences are MDHEN and SYDVKM. A single record per CDR3 protein comes from TCRdb applying MiXCR to the 5' RACE reads. Of roughly 160,000 distinct CDR3 sequences listed, around 10% are singletons. Sequenced: PBMCs or a T cell subset sorted from them (not recorded which). This clonotype was sampled from a man in his late teens or twenties who had mild COVID-19 (a few samples of this study predate the infection). Cell type and time point are not known. The chain couples TRBV28 to TRBJ2-5; the D is unclear. This CDR3 reads CASHKPLGQETQYF. The CDR3 DNA reads as TGTGCCAGCCACAAGCCCCTGGGGCAAGAGACCCAGTACTTC.